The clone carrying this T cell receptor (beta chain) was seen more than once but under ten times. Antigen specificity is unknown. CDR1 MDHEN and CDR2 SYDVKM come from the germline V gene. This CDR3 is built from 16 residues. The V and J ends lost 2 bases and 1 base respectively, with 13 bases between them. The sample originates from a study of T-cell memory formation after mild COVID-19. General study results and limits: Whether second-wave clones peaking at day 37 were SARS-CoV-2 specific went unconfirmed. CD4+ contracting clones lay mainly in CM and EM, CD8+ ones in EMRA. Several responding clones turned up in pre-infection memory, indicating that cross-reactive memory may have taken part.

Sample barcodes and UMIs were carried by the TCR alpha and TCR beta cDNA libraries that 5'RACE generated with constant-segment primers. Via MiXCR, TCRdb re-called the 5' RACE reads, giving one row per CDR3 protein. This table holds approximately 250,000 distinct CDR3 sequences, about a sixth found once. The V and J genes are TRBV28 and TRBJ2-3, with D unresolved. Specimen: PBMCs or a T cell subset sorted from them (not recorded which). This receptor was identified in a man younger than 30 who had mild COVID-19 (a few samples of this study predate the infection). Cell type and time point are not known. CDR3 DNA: TGTGCCAGCAGTTTAGGGATGGAATTCGGCACAGATACGCAGTATTTT. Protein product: CASSLGMEFGTDTQYF.